This T cell receptor beta chain was recorded in a study of response to subunit inactivated influenza vaccine. TCRdb reprocessed the RT-PCR reads via MiXCR and lists one record per CDR3 protein. The data contain around 600,000 distinct CDR3 sequences, approximately 11% of them singletons. The CDR3 spans 13 residues. J lost 4 bases, V lost 5 bases, and 6 bases had no gene match. Germline assignment: CDR1 SQVTM and CDR2 ANQGSEA. These data were also reused for a study on T cells expressing NK-cell markers. That work states: UMIs accompanied the 5'RACE template switching by which TCR beta cDNA was made.

V gene TRBV29-1 combines with J gene TRBJ2-3, with 7 bases aligning to TRBD2. This receptor was obtained from a man in his fifties who received an inactivated influenza vaccine. Sequencing used PBMCs from blood, obtained on the day of vaccination. CDR3 region: CSVSGGVADTQYF. DNA of the CDR3: TGCAGCGTTTCGGGGGGAGTGGCAGATACGCAGTATTTT.